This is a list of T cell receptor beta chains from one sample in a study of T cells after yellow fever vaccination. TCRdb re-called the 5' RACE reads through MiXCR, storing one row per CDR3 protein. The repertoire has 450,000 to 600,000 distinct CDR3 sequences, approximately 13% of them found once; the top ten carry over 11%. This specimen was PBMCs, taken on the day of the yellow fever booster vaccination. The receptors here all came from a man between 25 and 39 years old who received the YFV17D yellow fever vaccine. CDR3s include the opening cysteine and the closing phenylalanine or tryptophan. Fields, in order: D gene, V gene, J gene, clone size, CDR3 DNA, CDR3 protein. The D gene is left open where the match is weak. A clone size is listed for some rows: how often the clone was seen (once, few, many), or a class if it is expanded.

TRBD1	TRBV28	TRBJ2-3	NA	TGTGCCAGCAGTTTGCCAGGGGGCGATGGTTTCACAGATACGCAGTATTTT	CASSLPGGDGFTDTQYF
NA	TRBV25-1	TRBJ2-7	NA	TGTGCCGCCGGGGGCAACTCCTACGAGCAGTACTTC	CAAGGNSYEQYF
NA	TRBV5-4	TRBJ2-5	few	TGTGCCAGCAGCTCGGGTCAAGCGGGGACCCAGTACTTC	CASSSGQAGTQYF
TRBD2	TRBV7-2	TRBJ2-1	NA	TGTGCCAGCACCTTAGGCCCCAAGCGGGGGGCCCAGGATGAGCAGTTCTTC	CASTLGPKRGAQDEQFF
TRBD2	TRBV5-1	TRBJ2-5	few	TGCGCCAGCAGGAACGGACTAGAGGGAGAGACCCAGTACTTC	CASRNGLEGETQYF
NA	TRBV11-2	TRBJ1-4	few	TGTGCCAGCAGCTTAGCTGGGGCAGCTAATGAAAAACTGTTTTTT	CASSLAGAANEKLFF
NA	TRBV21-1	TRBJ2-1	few	TGTGCCAGCAGCCTGGGGGGCCTGGGGCGCAATGAGCAGTTCTTC	CASSLGGLGRNEQFF
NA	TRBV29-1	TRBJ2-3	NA	TGCAGCGTTTCGGACAGCGATACGCAGTATTTT	CSVSDSDTQYF
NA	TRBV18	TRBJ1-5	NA	TGTGCCAGCTCACCGATGGGGGTCGGGCAGCCCCAGCATTTT	CASSPMGVGQPQHF
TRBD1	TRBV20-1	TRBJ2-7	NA	TGCAGTGCTCTGGGACAGGGTAACACATACGAGCAGTACTTC	CSALGQGNTYEQYF
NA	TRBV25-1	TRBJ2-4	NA	TGTGCCAGCAGTGTCCGCAGGGGTGCCAAAAACATTCAGTACTTC	CASSVRRGAKNIQYF
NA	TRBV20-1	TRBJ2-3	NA	TGCAGTGCTGGCCCCGAGACAGATACGCAGTATTTT	CSAGPETDTQYF
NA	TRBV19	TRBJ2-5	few	TGTGCCAGTAGGGAGACAGCGTACCAAGAGACCCAGTACTTC	CASRETAYQETQYF
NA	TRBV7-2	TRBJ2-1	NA	TGTGCCAGCAGTTACACAGTAGGTGAGCAGTTCTTC	CASSYTVGEQFF
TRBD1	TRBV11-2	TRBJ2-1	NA	TGTGCCAGCACCTCCCGGGACAGGGGTGACAATGAGCAGTTCTTC	CASTSRDRGDNEQFF
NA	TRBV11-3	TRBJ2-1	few	TGTGCCAGCAGCAAGGAAGGCGTGGAGCAGTTCTTC	CASSKEGVEQFF
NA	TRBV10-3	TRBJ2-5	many	TGTGCCATCAGTGCCCGGGGGGCGCAAGAGACCCAGTACTTC	CAISARGAQETQYF
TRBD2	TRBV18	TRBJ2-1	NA	TGTGCCAGCTCACCGGGACTAGCCAGAAGCAAGTATGAGCAGTTCTTC	CASSPGLARSKYEQFF
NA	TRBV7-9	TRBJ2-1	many	TGTGCCAGCGGGCCCTACAATGAGCAGTTCTTC	CASGPYNEQFF
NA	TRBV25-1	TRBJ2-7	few	TGTGCCAGCAGTGATTTCGACGGTTACTACGAGCAGTACTTC	CASSDFDGYYEQYF
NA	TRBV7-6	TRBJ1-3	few	TGTGCCAGCAGCTTAGCGGACTCCTCTGGAAACACCATATATTTT	CASSLADSSGNTIYF
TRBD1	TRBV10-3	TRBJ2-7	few	TGTGCCATCAGTGAGGACAGGGATCACGAGCAGTACTTC	CAISEDRDHEQYF
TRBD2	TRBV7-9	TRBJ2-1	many	TGTGCCAGCAAAGCCGGACTAGCGGGACTCAGTGAGCAGTTCTTC	CASKAGLAGLSEQFF
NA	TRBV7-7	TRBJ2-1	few	TGTGCTAGCAGCCCGTCTGTTGGGAGCAATGAGCAGTTCTTC	CASSPSVGSNEQFF
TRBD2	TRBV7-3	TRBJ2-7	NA	TGTGCCAGCAGCTTAATGGGCGGGAGCAACCACGAGCAGTACTTC	CASSLMGGSNHEQYF
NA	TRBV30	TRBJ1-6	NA	TGTGCCTGGAGGGACATCGTCTCCTATAATTCACCCCTCCACTTT	CAWRDIVSYNSPLHF
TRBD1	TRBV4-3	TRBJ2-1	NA	TGCGCCAGCAGCCAAGATCTTGGGACAGTACACAATGAGCAGTTCTTC	CASSQDLGTVHNEQFF
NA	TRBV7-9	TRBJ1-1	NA	TGTGCCAGCAGCCCGGGACAATTAACTGAAGCTTTCTTT	CASSPGQLTEAFF
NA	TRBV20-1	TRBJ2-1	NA	TGCAGTGCTAGAGCTTCCGGGACTCCAACACAGTTCTTC	CSARASGTPTQFF
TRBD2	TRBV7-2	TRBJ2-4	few	TGTGCCAGCAGCTTAAACTCCGGGACTAGCGGAAACATTCAGTACTTC	CASSLNSGTSGNIQYF
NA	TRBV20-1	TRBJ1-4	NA	TGCAGTGCTATCGCTGGGGGGGGATGGCTGTTTTTT	CSAIAGGGWLFF
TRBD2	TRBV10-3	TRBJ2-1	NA	TGTGCCATATCAGCGGGAGGCCCCTCCTACAATGAGCAGTTCTTC	CAISAGGPSYNEQFF
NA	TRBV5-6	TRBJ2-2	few	TGTGCCAGCAGCTTGTATCCCGCGAACACCGGGGAGCTGTTTTTT	CASSLYPANTGELFF
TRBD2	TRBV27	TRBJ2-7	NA	TGTGCCAGCAGCCCTCTAGCGGGCGCCTCGTACGAGCAGTACTTC	CASSPLAGASYEQYF
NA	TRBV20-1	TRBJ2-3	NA	TGCAGTGCTGGAAAGGGGACTTCTAGCACAGATACGCAGTATTTT	CSAGKGTSSTDTQYF
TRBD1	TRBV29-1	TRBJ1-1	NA	TGCAGCGCTACAGGGGGGGACACTGAAGCTTTCTTT	CSATGGDTEAFF
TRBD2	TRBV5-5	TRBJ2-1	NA	TGTGCCAGCAGCTTGGTGCGAGCGGGAGATGAGCAGTTCTTC	CASSLVRAGDEQFF
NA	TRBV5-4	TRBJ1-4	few	TGTGCCAGCAGTACCGGGACAACAACTAATGAAAAACTGTTTTTT	CASSTGTTTNEKLFF
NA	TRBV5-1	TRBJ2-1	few	TGCGCCAGCAGCTGGCCCCGGTCTGGGGCCAATGAGCAGTTCTTC	CASSWPRSGANEQFF
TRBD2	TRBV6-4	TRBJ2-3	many	TGTGCCAGCAGTGAGTCTAGCGGGCGCACAGATACGCAGTATTTT	CASSESSGRTDTQYF
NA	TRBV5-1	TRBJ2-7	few	TGCGCCGTTGGGCGGGCGGGAACCTACGAGCAGTACTTC	CAVGRAGTYEQYF
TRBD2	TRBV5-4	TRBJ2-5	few	TGTGCCAGCAGCTTGACTGGACTAGCGGCGGGAGAAGAGACCCAGTACTTC	CASSLTGLAAGEETQYF
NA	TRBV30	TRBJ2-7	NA	TGTGCCTGGAGGGGCAGGACTGAAAAGTTCCACGAGCAGTACTTC	CAWRGRTEKFHEQYF
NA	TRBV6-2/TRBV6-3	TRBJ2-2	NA	TGTGCCAGCAGTTACTCGATTGTCAGCGGAATCACCGGGGAGCTGTTTTTT	CASSYSIVSGITGELFF
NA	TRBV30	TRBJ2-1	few	TGTGCCTGCTGGGGCGGAGGGAGCTCGTACAATGAGCAGTTCTTC	CACWGGGSSYNEQFF
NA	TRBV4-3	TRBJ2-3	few	TGCGCCAGCAGCCCTACCCCGGGGAGGACAGATACGCAGTATTTT	CASSPTPGRTDTQYF
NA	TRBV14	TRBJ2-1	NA	TGTGCCAGAACCCAGGGGAGCTCCTACAATGAGCAGTTCTTC	CARTQGSSYNEQFF
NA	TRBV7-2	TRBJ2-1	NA	TGTGCCAGCAGCTTAGGTCGGAGCGACCAGTTCTTC	CASSLGRSDQFF
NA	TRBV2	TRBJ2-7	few	TGTGCCAGCAGTGTCCTTCCCGGGACTCTCATAACCTACGAGCAGTACTTC	CASSVLPGTLITYEQYF
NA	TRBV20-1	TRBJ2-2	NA	TGCAGTGCTAGAGTTTCGGACCGGGGAACCGGGGAGCTGTTTTTT	CSARVSDRGTGELFF
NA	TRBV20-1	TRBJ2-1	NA	TGCAGTGCTAGAGATGTGAGGGATCCCTACAATGAGCAGTTCTTC	CSARDVRDPYNEQFF
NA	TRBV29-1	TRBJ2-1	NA	TGCAGCGTGCAGAGGGCGTACAATGAGCAGTTCTTC	CSVQRAYNEQFF
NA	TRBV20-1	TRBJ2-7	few	TGCAGTGCTAGTAGCACCGAGACCTACGAGCAGTACTTC	CSASSTETYEQYF
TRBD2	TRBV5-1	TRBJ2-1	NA	TGCGCCAGCAGCTTGGCCGCGACTAGCGGGAGTGGGTGGTTCTTC	CASSLAATSGSGWFF
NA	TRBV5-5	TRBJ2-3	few	TGTGCCAGCAGCTTGGCCGGGGTAATCCGCACAGATACGCAGTATTTT	CASSLAGVIRTDTQYF
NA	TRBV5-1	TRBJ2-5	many	TGTGCCAGCAGCTTGGTAGCGGAAGAGACCCAGTACTTC	CASSLVAEETQYF
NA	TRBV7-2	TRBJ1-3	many	TGTGCCAGCAGCTTTAGTTTCTCTGGAAACACCATATATTTT	CASSFSFSGNTIYF